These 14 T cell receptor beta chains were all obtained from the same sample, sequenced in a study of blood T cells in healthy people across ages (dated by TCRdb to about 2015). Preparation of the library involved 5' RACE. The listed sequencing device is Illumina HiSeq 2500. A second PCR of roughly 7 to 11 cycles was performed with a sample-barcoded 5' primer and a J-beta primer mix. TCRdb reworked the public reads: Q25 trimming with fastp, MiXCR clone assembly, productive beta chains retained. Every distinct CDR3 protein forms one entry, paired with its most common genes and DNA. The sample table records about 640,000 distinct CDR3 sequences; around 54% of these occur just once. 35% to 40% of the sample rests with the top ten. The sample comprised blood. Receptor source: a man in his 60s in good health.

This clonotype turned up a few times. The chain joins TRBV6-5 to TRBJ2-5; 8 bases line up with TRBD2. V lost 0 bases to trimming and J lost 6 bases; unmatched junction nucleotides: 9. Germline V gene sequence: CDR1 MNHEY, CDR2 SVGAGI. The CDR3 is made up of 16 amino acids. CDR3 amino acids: CASSYSAGGGEKTQYF. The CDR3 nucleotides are TGTGCCAGCAGTTACTCCGCGGGGGGAGGGGAAAAGACCCAGTACTTC.

The CDR3 DNA is TGCAGTGCCACGGGACTAGCGAACCCCTACAATGAGCAGTACTTC. As protein: CSATGLANPYNEQYF. This chain uses TRBV20-1 with TRBJ2-1; TRBD2 agrees at 10 bases. The assigned J gene may be wrong: the sequence end matches TRBJ2-7 better. The CDR3 is made up of 15 amino acids. Germline V CDR1 and CDR2: DFQATT, SNEGSKA (reference sequence).

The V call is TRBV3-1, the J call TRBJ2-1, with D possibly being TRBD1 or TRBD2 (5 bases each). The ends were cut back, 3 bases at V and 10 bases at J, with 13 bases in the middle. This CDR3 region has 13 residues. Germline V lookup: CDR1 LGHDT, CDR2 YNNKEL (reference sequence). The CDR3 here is CASSQLGVREQFF. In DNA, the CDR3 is TGTGCCAGCAGCCAGCTGGGGGTCAGGGAGCAGTTCTTC.

Here the CDR3 reads CASSLHHGGLESGYTF. Here the CDR3 DNA reads TGTGCCAGCAGTCTACACCATGGGGGCCTGGAGTCTGGCTACACCTTC. V usage is TRBV3-1 and J usage is TRBJ1-2; D is possibly TRBD1 (6 bases). Germline values: CDR1 LGHDT, CDR2 YNNKEL (reference sequence). The V end lost 6 bases, the J end lost 7 bases, and 24 bases lay between the germline ends. The CDR3 covers 16 residues.

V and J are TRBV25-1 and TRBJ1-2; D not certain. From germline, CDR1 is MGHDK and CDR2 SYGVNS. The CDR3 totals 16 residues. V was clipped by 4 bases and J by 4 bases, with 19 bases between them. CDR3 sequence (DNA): TGTGCCAGCAGTGGCCGCCTGGGTACAGCGACCTATGGCTACACCTTC. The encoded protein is CASSGRLGTATYGYTF.

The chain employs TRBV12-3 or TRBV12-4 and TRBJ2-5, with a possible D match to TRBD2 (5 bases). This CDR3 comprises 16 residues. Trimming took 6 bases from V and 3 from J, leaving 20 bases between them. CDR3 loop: CASSRARGTRKETQYF. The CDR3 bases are TGTGCCAGCAGCCGCGCCCGGGGTACCCGAAAAGAGACCCAGTACTTC.

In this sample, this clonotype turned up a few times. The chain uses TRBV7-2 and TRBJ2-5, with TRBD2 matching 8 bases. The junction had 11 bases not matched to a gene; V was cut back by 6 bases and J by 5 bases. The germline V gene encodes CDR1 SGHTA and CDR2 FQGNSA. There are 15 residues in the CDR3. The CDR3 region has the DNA TGTGCCAGCAGACGCCCCGCGGGGGGAAAGGAGACCCAGTACTTC. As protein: CASRRPAGGKETQYF.

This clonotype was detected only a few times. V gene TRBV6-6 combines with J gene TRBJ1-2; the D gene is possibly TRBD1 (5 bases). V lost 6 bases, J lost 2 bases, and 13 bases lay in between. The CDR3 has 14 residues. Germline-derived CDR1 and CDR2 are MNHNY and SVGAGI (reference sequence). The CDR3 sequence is CASSARAGNYGYTF. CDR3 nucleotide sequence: TGTGCCAGCAGCGCGAGGGCAGGGAACTATGGCTACACCTTC.

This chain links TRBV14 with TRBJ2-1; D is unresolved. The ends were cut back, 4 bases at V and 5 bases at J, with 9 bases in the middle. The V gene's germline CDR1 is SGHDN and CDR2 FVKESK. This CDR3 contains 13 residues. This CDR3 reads CASSLHLNNEQFF. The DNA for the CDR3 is TGTGCCAGCAGCCTACACCTGAACAATGAGCAGTTCTTC.

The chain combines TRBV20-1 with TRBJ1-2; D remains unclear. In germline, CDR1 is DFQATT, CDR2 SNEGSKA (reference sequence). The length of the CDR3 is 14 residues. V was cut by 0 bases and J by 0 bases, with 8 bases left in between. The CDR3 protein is CSARDWEPNYGYTF. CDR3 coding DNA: TGCAGTGCTAGAGATTGGGAACCTAACTATGGCTACACCTTC.

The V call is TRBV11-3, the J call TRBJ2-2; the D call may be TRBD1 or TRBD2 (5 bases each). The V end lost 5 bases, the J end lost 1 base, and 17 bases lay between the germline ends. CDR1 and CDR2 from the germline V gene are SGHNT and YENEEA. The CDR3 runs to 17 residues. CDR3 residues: CASSPGRLDLNTGELFF. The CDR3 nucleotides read TGTGCCAGCAGCCCGGGACGGCTTGACCTGAACACCGGGGAGCTGTTTTTT.

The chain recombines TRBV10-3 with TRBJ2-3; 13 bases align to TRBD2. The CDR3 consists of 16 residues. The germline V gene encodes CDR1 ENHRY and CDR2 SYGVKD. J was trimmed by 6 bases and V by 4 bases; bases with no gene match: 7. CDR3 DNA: TGTGCCATCAGTGCTGCACTAGCGGGGGGGTCGGATACGCAGTATTTT. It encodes CAISAALAGGSDTQYF.

CDR3 nucleotide sequence: TGCGCCAGCAGTGAGACGGGCCCCGGACTGTTTTTT. Amino acid sequence: CASSETGPGLFF. The chain uses TRBV10-2 and TRBJ1-4; D is ambiguous. Germline V CDR1 and CDR2: WSHSY, SAAADI. The CDR3 is 12 residues long. Trimming shortened V by 2 bases and J by 13 bases, and 11 bases separated the two germline ends.

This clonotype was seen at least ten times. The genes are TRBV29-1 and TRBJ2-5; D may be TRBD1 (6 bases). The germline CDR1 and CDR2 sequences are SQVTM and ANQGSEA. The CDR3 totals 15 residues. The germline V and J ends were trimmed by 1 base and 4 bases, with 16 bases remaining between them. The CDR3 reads CSVEGDRFQLETQYF. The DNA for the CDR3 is TGCAGCGTTGAAGGCGACAGGTTCCAACTAGAGACCCAGTACTTC.